The sequence of this T cell receptor beta chain was determined in a study of T-cell memory formation after mild COVID-19 (dated by TCRdb to about 2021). Concerning the study at large: TCR sequence clusters from the two donors were largely donor specific. The cohort was made up of two young adult volunteers, one female and one male, who were previously healthy. In two donors, T-cell clones that expanded and contracted after mild COVID-19 were tracked by sequencing TCRalpha and TCRbeta repertoires over time. Study-wide findings and limitations: Contracting CD4+ clones were found mainly in CM and EM memory subsets, while CD8+ clones were enriched in EMRA. The detection of some responding clones in pre-infection memory suggests that pre-existing cross-reactive memory T cells joined the SARS-CoV-2 response. Whether the second-wave clones peaking on day 37 were SARS-CoV-2 specific was not confirmed. Balanced CD4/CD8 phenotypes were observed for clones contracting from day 15 to 85, whereas a bias towards CD4+ was observed for a second wave of clones expanding from day 15 to 37. Only two mild cases were covered by the study, and larger cohorts that include severe cases with pre-infection samples were considered necessary.

Measured from the cysteine to the phenylalanine, the CDR3 is 16 residues long. The only DNA kept is the CDR3, 48 bases in frame from the first base. According to the germline V gene (reference sequence), CDR1 reads LNHNV and CDR2 reads YYDKDF. V trim: 3 bases; J trim: 2 bases; unmatched bases: 8. The instrument was an Illumina NovaSeq 6000. cDNA libraries for TCRalpha and TCRbeta were prepared by 5'RACE using constant-segment primers, with sample barcodes and unique molecular identifiers added. Trizol reagent was used to extract RNA from every sample. The libraries were amplified in two PCR steps, and the second step added a second sample barcode and Illumina TruSeq adapters. Libraries were sequenced on an Illumina NovaSeq with 2 x 150 bp paired-end reads. On the authors' methods: The reads were demultiplexed and collapsed into UMI-guided consensus sequences using migec v1.2.7. With mixcr v2.1.11, UMI consensuses were aligned to TRA and TRB V and J templates and assembled into clonotypes. A clonotype was counted as expanded or contracted only if both edgeR and NoisET called the change significant, with noise models trained on biological replicates. For edgeR calls, the cutoffs were a false discovery rate-adjusted p below 0.01 and a log2 fold-change threshold of 1. As an exploratory analysis of dynamics, max-normalized trajectories of the 1000 most abundant clonotypes were examined by PCA with hierarchical clustering. The CD4 or CD8 phenotype of responding clones was assigned using the separately sequenced CD4+ and CD8+ repertoires. TCRdb trimmed public reads at Q25 via fastp, called clones via MiXCR and kept in-frame beta chains. Here each entry gathers all rows of one CDR3 protein and keeps the most common genes and DNA. What appears here as the V and J calls and clone size reflects TCRdb's work, not the paper's. The table for this sample lists about 320,000 distinct CDR3 sequences; roughly an eighth of them were counted only once. The ten largest clones add up to roughly a fifth of the sample.

Ficoll-Paque density gradient centrifugation was the method used to isolate PBMCs. This clonotype was picked up a small number of times. Its specific antigen is unknown. The input lacks base qualities; no much larger clone sits a single base away. The receptor comes from a man in his late teens or twenties who had mild COVID-19 (a few samples of this study predate the infection). The sample titles of this study are shuffled in the database, so cell type and time point are left out; the donor was told from shared clones. What was sequenced was PBMCs or a T cell subset sorted from them (not recorded which). The chain joins TRBV15 to TRBJ1-1; a stretch of 8 junction bases matches TRBD1. For the CDR3, the sequence is CATSSPGTGRNTEAFF. At the DNA level, the sequence is TGTGCCACCAGCAGCCCCGGGACAGGTAGAAACACTGAAGCTTTCTTT.